This T cell receptor (beta chain) was recovered during a study of T cell changes during pregnancy in multiple sclerosis. Repertoires were generated with immunoSEQ multiplex PCR, while TCRdb's copy carries only in-frame clones and drops some. The table has about 52,000 clones, 85% to 95% seen once. The germline V gene has CDR1 LNHDA and CDR2 SQIVND (reference sequence). Deletions cut 3 bases from V and 0 bases from J, with 7 bases between. The CDR3 is 14 amino acids. The sequences come from CD4+ T cells from peripheral blood mononuclear cells, collected in the third trimester of pregnancy. The V call is TRBV19, the J call TRBJ2-3; D remains ambiguous. This receptor was taken from a female donor with multiple sclerosis, enrolled in a pregnancy study. The CDR3 sequence is CASSIAQSTDTQYF. The CDR3 DNA reads as TGTGCCAGTAGTATTGCACAGAGCACAGATACGCAGTATTTT.